This T cell receptor beta chain came from a study of shared clonotypes between healthy human individuals. Several immunoSEQ 96-well plates shared each subset's DNA, each plate a replicate. Around 32,000 T cell genomes (about 320 ng DNA) went into each PBMC replicate. This table comes from immunoSEQ multiplex PCR, and its TCRdb copy is limited to in-frame clones, with some not included. The sample consists of about 99,000 clones, less than 60% of them appearing once. All donors qualified as healthy HIV-negative adults and had experienced no recent acute infections or vaccinations. The unsorted samples took about 90 million PBMCs to get genomic DNA. CDR3 size: 12 residues. The V end lost 8 bases, the J end lost 8 bases, and 15 bases lay between the germline ends. Germline-derived CDR1 and CDR2 are MDHEN and SYDVKM.

This clonotype was sampled from a woman aged 40-49 years in good health. Some clones in this sample may be carry-over from other donors' samples. Sequencing was carried out using PBMCs. This sequence joins TRBV28 and TRBJ1-2; the D gene is possibly TRBD1 (5 bases). The CDR3 DNA follows: TGTGCCAGCCGCCCCCGGGGCTTCGGCTACACCTTC. It is translated as CASRPRGFGYTF.